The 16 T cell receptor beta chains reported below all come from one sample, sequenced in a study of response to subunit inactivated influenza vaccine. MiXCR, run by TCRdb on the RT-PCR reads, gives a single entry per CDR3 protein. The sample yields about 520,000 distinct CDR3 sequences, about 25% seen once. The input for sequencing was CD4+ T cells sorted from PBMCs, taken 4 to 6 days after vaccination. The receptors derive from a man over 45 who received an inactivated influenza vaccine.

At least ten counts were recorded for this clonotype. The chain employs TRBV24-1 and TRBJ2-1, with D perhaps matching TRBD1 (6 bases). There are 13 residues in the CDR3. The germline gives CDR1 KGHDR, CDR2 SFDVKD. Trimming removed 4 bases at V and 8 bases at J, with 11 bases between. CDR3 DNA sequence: TGTGCCACCAGTGACAGGGGAGACTATGAGCAGTTCTTC. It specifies CATSDRGDYEQFF.

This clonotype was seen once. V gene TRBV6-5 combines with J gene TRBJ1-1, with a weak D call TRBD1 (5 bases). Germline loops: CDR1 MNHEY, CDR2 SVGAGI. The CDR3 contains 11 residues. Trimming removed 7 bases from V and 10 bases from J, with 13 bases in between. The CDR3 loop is CASKAQGRAFF. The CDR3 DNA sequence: TGTGCCAGCAAGGCTCAGGGAAGAGCTTTCTTT.

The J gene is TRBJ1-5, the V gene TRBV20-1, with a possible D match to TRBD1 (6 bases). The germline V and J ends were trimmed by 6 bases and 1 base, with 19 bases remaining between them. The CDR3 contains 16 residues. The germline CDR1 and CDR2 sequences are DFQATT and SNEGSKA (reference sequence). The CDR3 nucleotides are TGCAGTGCCAACGGACAGAGCCGGGGGAGCAATCAGCCCCAGCATTTT. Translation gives CSANGQSRGSNQPQHF.

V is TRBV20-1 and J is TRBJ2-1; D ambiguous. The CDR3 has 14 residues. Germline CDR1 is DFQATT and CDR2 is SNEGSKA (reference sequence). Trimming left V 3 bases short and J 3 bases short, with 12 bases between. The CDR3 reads CSARPKSLYNEQFF. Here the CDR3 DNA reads TGCAGTGCTAGGCCTAAGAGCCTCTACAATGAGCAGTTCTTC.

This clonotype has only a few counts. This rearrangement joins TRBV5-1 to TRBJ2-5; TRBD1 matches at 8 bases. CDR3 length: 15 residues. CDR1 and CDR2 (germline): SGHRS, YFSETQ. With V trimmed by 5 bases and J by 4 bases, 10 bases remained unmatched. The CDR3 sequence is CASRIPTGVGETQYF. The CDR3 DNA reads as TGCGCCAGCAGAATACCGACAGGGGTTGGAGAGACCCAGTACTTC. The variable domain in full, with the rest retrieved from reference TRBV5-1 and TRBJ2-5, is KAGVTQTPRYLIKTRGQQVTLSCSPISGHRSVSWYQQTPGQGLQFLFEYFSETQRNKGNFPGRFSGRQFSNSRSEMNVSTLELGDSALYLCASRIPTGVGETQYFGPGTRLLVL.

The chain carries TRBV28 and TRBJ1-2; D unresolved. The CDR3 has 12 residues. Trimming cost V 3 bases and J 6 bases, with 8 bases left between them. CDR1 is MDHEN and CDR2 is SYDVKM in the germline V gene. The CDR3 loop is CASSFKGNGYTF. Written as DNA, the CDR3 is TGTGCCAGCAGTTTTAAAGGGAATGGCTACACCTTC.

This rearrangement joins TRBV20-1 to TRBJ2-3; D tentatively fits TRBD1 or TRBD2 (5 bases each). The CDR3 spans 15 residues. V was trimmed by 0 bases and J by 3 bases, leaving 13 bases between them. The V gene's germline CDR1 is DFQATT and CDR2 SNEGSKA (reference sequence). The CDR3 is CSARDEGRLTDTQYF. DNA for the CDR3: TGCAGTGCTAGAGATGAGGGACGTCTGACAGATACGCAGTATTTT.

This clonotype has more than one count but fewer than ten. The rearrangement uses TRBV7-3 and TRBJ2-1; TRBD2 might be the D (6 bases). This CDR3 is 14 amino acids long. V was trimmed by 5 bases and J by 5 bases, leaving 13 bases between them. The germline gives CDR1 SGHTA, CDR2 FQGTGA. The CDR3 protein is CASSQGGRDNEQFF. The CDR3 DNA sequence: TGTGCCAGCAGCCAAGGAGGGCGTGACAATGAGCAGTTCTTC. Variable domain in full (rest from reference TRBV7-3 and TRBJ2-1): GAGVSQTPSNKVTEKGKYVELRCDPISGHTALYWYRQSLGQGPEFLIYFQGTGAADDSGLPNDRFFAVRPEGSVSTLKIQRTERGDSAVYLCASSQGGRDNEQFFGPGTRLTVL.

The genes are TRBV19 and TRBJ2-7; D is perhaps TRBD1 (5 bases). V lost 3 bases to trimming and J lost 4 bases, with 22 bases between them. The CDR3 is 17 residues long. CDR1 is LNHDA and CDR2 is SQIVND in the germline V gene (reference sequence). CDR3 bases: TGTGCCAGTAGTATGCGTGCCTACAGGTCAGTGGTTTACGAGCAGTACTTC. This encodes CASSMRAYRSVVYEQYF.

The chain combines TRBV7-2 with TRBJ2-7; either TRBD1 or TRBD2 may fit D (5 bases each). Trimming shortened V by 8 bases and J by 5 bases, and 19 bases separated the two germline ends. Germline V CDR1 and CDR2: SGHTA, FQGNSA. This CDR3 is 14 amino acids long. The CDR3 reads CASGRDHPRDEQYF. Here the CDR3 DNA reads TGTGCCAGCGGAAGGGACCACCCGCGGGACGAGCAGTACTTC. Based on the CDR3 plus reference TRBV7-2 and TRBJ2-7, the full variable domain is GAGVSQSPSNKVTEKGKDVELRCDPISGHTALYWYRQSLGQGLEFLIYFQGNSAPDKSGLPSDRFSAERTGGSVSTLTIQRTQQEDSAVYLCASGRDHPRDEQYFGPGTRLTVT.

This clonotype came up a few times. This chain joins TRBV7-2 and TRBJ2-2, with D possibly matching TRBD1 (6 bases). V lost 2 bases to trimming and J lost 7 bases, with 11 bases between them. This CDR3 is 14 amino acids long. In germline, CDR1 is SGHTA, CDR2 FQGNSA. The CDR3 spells CASSLNRVGGELFF. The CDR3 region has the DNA TGTGCCAGCAGCTTAAACAGGGTCGGCGGGGAGCTGTTTTTT.

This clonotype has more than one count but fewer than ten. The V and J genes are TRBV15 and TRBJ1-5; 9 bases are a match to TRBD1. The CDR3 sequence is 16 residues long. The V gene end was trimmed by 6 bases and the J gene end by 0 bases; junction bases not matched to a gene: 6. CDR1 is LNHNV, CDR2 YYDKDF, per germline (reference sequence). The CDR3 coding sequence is TGTGCCACCAGGAGGACAGGGGTCGATAGCAATCAGCCCCAGCATTTT. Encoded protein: CATRRTGVDSNQPQHF.

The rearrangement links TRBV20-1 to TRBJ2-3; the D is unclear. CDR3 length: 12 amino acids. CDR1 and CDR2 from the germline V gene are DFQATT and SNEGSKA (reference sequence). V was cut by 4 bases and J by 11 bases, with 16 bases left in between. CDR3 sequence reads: CSATEDPGGQYF. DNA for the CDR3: TGCAGTGCTACTGAGGACCCCGGCGGGCAGTATTTT.

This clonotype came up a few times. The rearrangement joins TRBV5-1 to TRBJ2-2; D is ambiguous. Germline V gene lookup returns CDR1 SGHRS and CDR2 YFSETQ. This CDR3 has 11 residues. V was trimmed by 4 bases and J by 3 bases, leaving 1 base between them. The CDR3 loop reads CASSDTGELFF. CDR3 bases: TGCGCCAGCAGCGACACCGGGGAGCTGTTTTTT.

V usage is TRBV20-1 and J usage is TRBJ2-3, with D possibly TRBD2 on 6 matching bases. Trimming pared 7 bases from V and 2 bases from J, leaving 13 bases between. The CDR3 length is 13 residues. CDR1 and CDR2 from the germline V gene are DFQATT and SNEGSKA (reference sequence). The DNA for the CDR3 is TGCAGTGGGGGAGGCTCTTACACAGATACGCAGTATTTT. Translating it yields CSGGGSYTDTQYF.

The CDR3 DNA is TGCGCCAGCAGCACCGGACAGGGGTGGACCGGGGAGCTGTTTTTT. Amino acids: CASSTGQGWTGELFF. This chain uses TRBV5-1 with TRBJ2-2, with 9 bases aligning to TRBD1. V lost 4 bases to trimming and J lost 5 bases; unmatched junction nucleotides: 6. The germline V gene has CDR1 SGHRS and CDR2 YFSETQ. The CDR3 totals 15 residues.